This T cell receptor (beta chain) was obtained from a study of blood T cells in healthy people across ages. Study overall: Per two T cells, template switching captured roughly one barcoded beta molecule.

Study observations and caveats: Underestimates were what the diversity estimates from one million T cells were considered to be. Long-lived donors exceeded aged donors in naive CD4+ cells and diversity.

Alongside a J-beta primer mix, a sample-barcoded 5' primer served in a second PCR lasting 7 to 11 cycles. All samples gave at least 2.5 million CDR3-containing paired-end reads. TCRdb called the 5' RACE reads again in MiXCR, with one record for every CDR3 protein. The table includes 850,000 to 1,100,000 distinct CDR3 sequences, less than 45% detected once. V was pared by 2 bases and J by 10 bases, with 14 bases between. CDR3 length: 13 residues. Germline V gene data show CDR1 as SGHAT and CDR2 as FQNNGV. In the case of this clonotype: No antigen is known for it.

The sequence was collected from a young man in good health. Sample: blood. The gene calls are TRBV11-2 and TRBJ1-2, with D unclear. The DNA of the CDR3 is TGTGCCAGCAGCTTATTCGGGGAAGTTTTCTACACCTTC. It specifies CASSLFGEVFYTF.